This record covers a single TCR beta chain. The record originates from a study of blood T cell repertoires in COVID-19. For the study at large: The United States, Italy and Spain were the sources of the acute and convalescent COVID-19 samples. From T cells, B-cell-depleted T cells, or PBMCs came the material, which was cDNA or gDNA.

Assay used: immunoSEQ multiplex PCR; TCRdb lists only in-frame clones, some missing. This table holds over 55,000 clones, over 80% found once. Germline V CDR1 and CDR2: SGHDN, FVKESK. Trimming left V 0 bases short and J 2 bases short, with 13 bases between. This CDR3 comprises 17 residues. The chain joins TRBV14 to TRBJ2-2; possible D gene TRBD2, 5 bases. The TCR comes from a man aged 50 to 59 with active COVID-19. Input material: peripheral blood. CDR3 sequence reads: CASSQDYKRVNTGELFF. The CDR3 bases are TGTGCCAGCAGCCAAGACTACAAGAGGGTCAACACCGGGGAGCTGTTTTTT.